This T cell receptor beta chain was recorded in a study of memory CD4+ T cells and cytomegalovirus serostatus (dated by TCRdb to about 2019). Regarding the study in general: The cohort comprised 33 healthy Belgian adults, 9 CMV seropositive and some 24 CMV seronegative. The study sequenced CD4+ memory TCRbeta repertoires of a Belgian cohort with known cytomegalovirus serostatus to replicate a published TCR-based CMV serostatus classifier.

Single viable CD3+CD4+CD8-CD45RO+ cells were sorted as memory CD4+ T cells on a FACSAria II. CMV serostatus was assessed using a Roche Elecsys assay, by which serum IgG against CMV pp150, pp28, p38 and p52 was detected. Once the samples were thawed, total CD4+ T cells were enriched through positive selection using CD4 magnetic microbeads. The samples came from a different study that was designed specifically to examine the CD4+ T cell memory repertoire. Following standard operating procedures, peripheral blood mononuclear cells were isolated and cryopreserved, while serum was kept at -80 degrees C. Staining used CD3-PerCP (BW264/56), CD4-APC (RPA-T4), CD45RO-PE (UCHT1) and CD8-Pacific Orange (3B5) antibodies, with Sytox blue excluding non-viable cells. Broader findings and caveats from the paper: Of fewer than 200 previously reported CMV-associated TCRbeta sequences, 55 to 75 appeared in the CD4+ memory repertoires, each in one to five individuals. Results were interpreted as suggesting that the CMV-associated TCR signature is largely present in the CD4+ memory repertoire. Only CD4+CD45RO+ memory cells were sequenced, in contrast to the original study, which included naive and memory CD4+ and CD8+ populations. For CMV serostatus prediction, a median bootstrapped AUC of 0.95 was reached with the original framework, and a median bootstrapped AUC of about 0.89 was reached with a US-trained random forest. On the Belgian cohort, the classifier built on the original framework reached a median bootstrapped AUC of about 0.95, with a 95% CI of 0.76-1.00.

From cysteine to phenylalanine, the CDR3 is 18 amino acids long. Kept here is only the CDR3 DNA, which spans 54 bases and is read in frame from base 1. CDR1 and CDR2, looked up from the germline V gene, are SGHRS and YFSETQ. V loses 0 bases at its end and J loses 1 base; junction bases beyond the gene matches: 8. As concerns this clone: It lacks a known antigen. Base-call qualities are not available, and no considerably larger clone is one nucleotide away.

Genomic DNA was extracted from sorted cells with the Quick-DNA Microprep Kit. TCRbeta DNA was amplified with the immunoSEQ hsTCRbeta kit following the manufacturer's protocol. TCRbeta libraries were sequenced on an Illumina MiSeq instrument. Under the source paper's analysis protocol: Once out-of-frame sequences had been removed, approximately 2,000,000 distinct TCRbeta sequences were left, which works out to an average of about 67,000 per individual. Each individual was scored according to the count of 160 or so previously reported CMV-associated TCRbeta sequences and the total productive distinct TCRbeta count. A beta-binomial model was reimplemented in Python, and scikit-learn random forests with default parameters were trained on US cohort data. On the Belgian cohort, classifier performance was reported as the median AUC, along with percentile confidence intervals, across 10,000 bootstrap iterations. In its TCRdb copy, this immuneACCESS table keeps in-frame sequences only and misses some clones. Where compared with another copy, unresolved V genes explain less than half of these, and the others have no known cause. The DNA was the basis for D and trimming; V, J and clone size are from that table. Recorded for this sample are over 40,000 clones; approximately 83% of them occurred a single time. Clones ranked in the top ten supply roughly 0.54% of the sample.

Sample: memory CD4+ T cells from blood. The chain was built from TRBV5-1 and TRBJ2-2; TRBD2 matches 8 bases in the middle. The sequence derives from an adult in good health and CMV-seronegative. The DNA reads TGCGCCAGCAGCTTGGCCCGGGGGGGGCTTAAGAACACCGGGGAGCTGTTTTTT. Translation gives CASSLARGGLKNTGELFF.